This is a list of T cell receptor beta chains from one sample in a study of naive and memory T cell subsets. Each CDR3 protein gets one entry after TCRdb re-called the UMI-ligation and nested PCR reads with MiXCR. This sample has some 82,000 distinct CDR3 sequences, with about 11% found just once. Sequencing was performed on naive CD4+ T cells from blood. These TCRs come from a human donor in good health. CDR3s include the opening cysteine and the closing phenylalanine or tryptophan. The order of the fields is J gene, D gene, V gene, clone size, CDR3 protein, CDR3 DNA. A D gene is named only where the DNA matches it firmly. Rows give clone size only sometimes, using once, few, many, or a class for an expanded clone.

J: TRBJ2-7
D: TRBD2
V: TRBV20-1
size: many
CDR3: CSARELAGGLHEQYF
DNA: TGCAGTGCTAGAGAGCTAGCGGGGGGGCTACACGAGCAGTACTTC

J: TRBJ2-5
D: .
V: TRBV28
size: .
CDR3: CASSPTGQYQETQYF
DNA: TGTGCCAGCAGTCCAACGGGGCAGTACCAAGAGACCCAGTACTTC

J: TRBJ2-2
D: TRBD2
V: TRBV3-1
size: many
CDR3: CASSQVSTSGGRTGELFF
DNA: TGTGCCAGCAGCCAAGTTTCGACTAGCGGGGGCCGGACCGGGGAGCTGTTTTTT

J: TRBJ1-1
D: .
V: TRBV6-1
size: few
CDR3: CASSSQRNMNTEAFF
DNA: TGTGCCAGCAGCTCGCAACGTAACATGAACACTGAAGCTTTCTTT

J: TRBJ1-4
D: .
V: TRBV5-1
size: .
CDR3: CASSLAAGNREKLFF
DNA: TGCGCCAGCAGCTTGGCCGCAGGGAACCGTGAAAAACTGTTTTTT

J: TRBJ1-5
D: .
V: TRBV12-3/TRBV12-4
size: .
CDR3: CASSLAGLNQPQHF
DNA: TGTGCCAGCAGTTTAGCGGGTTTGAATCAGCCCCAGCATTTT

J: TRBJ2-3
D: TRBD2
V: TRBV7-1
size: .
CDR3: CASSRLAQDTQYF
DNA: TGTGCCAGCAGTCGACTAGCGCAAGATACGCAGTATTTT

J: TRBJ2-1
D: TRBD1
V: TRBV12-3/TRBV12-4
size: many
CDR3: CASSSPRDRGSNEQFF
DNA: TGTGCCAGCAGTTCCCCCCGGGACAGGGGTTCCAATGAGCAGTTCTTC

J: TRBJ2-1
D: TRBD2
V: TRBV6-5
size: many
CDR3: CASRGLAGVSGNEQFF
DNA: TGTGCCAGCAGAGGACTAGCGGGAGTCTCAGGCAATGAGCAGTTCTTC

J: TRBJ1-5
D: TRBD1
V: TRBV18
size: .
CDR3: CASSEDRVSNQPQHF
DNA: TGTGCCAGCTCAGAAGACAGGGTAAGCAATCAGCCCCAGCATTTT

J: TRBJ2-7
D: TRBD1
V: TRBV7-2
size: few
CDR3: CAAVMDRGGYEQYF
DNA: TGTGCCGCCGTGATGGACAGGGGAGGCTACGAGCAGTACTTC

J: TRBJ2-5
D: .
V: TRBV29-1
size: many
CDR3: CSGGPQETQYF
DNA: TGCAGCGGAGGACCCCAAGAGACCCAGTACTTC

J: TRBJ2-7
D: .
V: TRBV6-2/TRBV6-3
size: .
CDR3: CASSYSRAQGYEQYF
DNA: TGTGCCAGCAGTTACTCGAGGGCGCAGGGCTACGAGCAGTACTTC

J: TRBJ2-1
D: TRBD2
V: TRBV20-1
size: many
CDR3: CSARDRPGTSGGAGYNEQFF
DNA: TGCAGTGCTAGAGATCGCCCTGGGACTAGCGGGGGGGCGGGATACAATGAGCAGTTCTTC

J: TRBJ1-2
D: .
V: TRBV7-9
size: many
CDR3: CASSFENYGYTF
DNA: TGTGCCAGCAGCTTCGAGAACTATGGCTACACCTTC

J: TRBJ2-5
D: TRBD1
V: TRBV29-1
size: few
CDR3: CSVAWDRETQYF
DNA: TGCAGCGTTGCGTGGGACAGGGAGACCCAGTACTTC

J: TRBJ2-7
D: .
V: TRBV28
size: .
CDR3: CASRAGTTYEQYF
DNA: TGTGCCAGCAGGGCCGGGACAACCTACGAGCAGTACTTC

J: TRBJ2-2
D: .
V: TRBV6-2/TRBV6-3
size: .
CDR3: CASSQRKGPGELFF
DNA: TGTGCCAGCAGCCAACGGAAGGGCCCCGGGGAGCTGTTTTTT

J: TRBJ2-7
D: .
V: TRBV7-2
size: many
CDR3: CASSIQDGYEQYF
DNA: TGTGCCAGCAGCATTCAGGACGGGTACGAGCAGTACTTC

J: TRBJ2-3
D: .
V: TRBV6-5
size: .
CDR3: CASRDTDTQYF
DNA: TGTGCCAGCAGGGACACAGATACGCAGTATTTT